These 10 T cell receptor beta chains share one sample of origin, sequenced in a study of cytomegalovirus exposure and HLA in healthy donors. The PCR was carried out with 60 Vbeta primers and 13 Jbeta primers. The protocol was immunoSEQ multiplex PCR, while the TCRdb copy is restricted to in-frame clones and leaves out a portion. The repertoire holds more than 150,000 clones, with around 80% as singletons. Sequenced sample: PBMCs. Receptors were obtained from a woman aged 50 to 65 in good health and CMV-seropositive.

This chain connects TRBV4-3 to TRBJ1-4; D is possibly TRBD1 (5 bases). Germline lookup yields CDR1 LGHNA and CDR2 YSLEER. V was cut by 0 bases and J by 8 bases, with 25 bases left in between. This CDR3 has 19 residues. CDR3 amino acids: CASSQDFTGAAGRGEKLFF. The CDR3, as DNA: TGCGCCAGCAGCCAAGACTTCACCGGTGCGGCAGGGAGGGGCGAAAAACTGTTTTTT.

V and J are TRBV29-1 and TRBJ2-1, with D possibly TRBD2 on 5 matching bases. The CDR3 is 13 amino acids. The V and J ends lost 5 bases and 9 bases respectively, with 17 bases between them. Looked up from germline, CDR1 is SQVTM and CDR2 is ANQGSEA. The CDR3 reads CSVSAGGNGEQFF. CDR3 sequence (DNA): TGCAGCGTTTCGGCGGGTGGAAACGGTGAGCAGTTCTTC.

The rearrangement joins TRBV6-5 to TRBJ2-2; D is ambiguous. The CDR3 is 16 residues long. CDR1 and CDR2 (germline): MNHEY, SVGAGI. Trimming shortened V by 0 bases and J by 3 bases, and 11 bases separated the two germline ends. In DNA form, the CDR3 reads TGTGCCAGCAGTTACTCGGGCCGCCGAGACACCGGGGAGCTGTTTTTT. It is translated as CASSYSGRRDTGELFF.

The gene calls are TRBV10-3 and TRBJ2-7; weak D call: TRBD1 (6 bases). Germline loops: CDR1 ENHRY, CDR2 SYGVKD. The CDR3 runs 15 residues. V shed 4 bases and J shed 3 bases, with 16 bases lying between them. CDR3 nucleotides: TGTGCCATCAGTGCACGAGGGGGAATGGGCTACGAGCAGTACTTC. Residues: CAISARGGMGYEQYF.

The chain links TRBV5-4 to TRBJ2-1; 9 nucleotides match TRBD2. This CDR3 has 15 amino acids. V shed 3 bases and J 8 bases; nucleotides not matched to a gene: 9. The germline V gene encodes CDR1 SGHNT and CDR2 YYREEE (reference sequence). The CDR3 nucleotides read TGTGCCAGCAGCTATTCACGCGGGAGGGCCTATGAGCAGTTCTTC. Translation: CASSYSRGRAYEQFF.

There are a few counts of this clone. This sequence joins TRBV18 and TRBJ2-7; 7 bases align to TRBD1. The CDR3 spans 14 residues. The junction had 6 bases not matched to a gene; V was cut back by 5 bases and J by 2 bases. Germline lookup yields CDR1 KGHSH and CDR2 LQKENI. The CDR3 nucleotides are TGTGCCAGCTCAGGGGACAGTTTTCCCTACGAGCAGTACTTC. Translated, it gives CASSGDSFPYEQYF.

The chain joins TRBV10-3 to TRBJ2-7; no definite D call. Germline lookup yields CDR1 ENHRY and CDR2 SYGVKD. The CDR3 sequence is 12 residues long. V was cut by 5 bases and J by 3 bases, with 8 bases left in between. CDR3 residues: CAISPADYEQYF. DNA for the CDR3: TGTGCCATCAGTCCTGCGGACTACGAGCAGTACTTC.

This clone turned up a few times. The chain is built from TRBV2 and TRBJ1-5; 7 bases map to TRBD1. The germline V gene has CDR1 SNHLY and CDR2 FYNNEI. This CDR3 is 15 amino acids long. Trimming took 8 bases from V and 4 from J; bases not matched to a gene: 11. In nucleotides, the CDR3 is TGTGCCAGCCCCTCCCCCAGGGGGGTTAATCAGCCCCAGCATTTT. Its translation is CASPSPRGVNQPQHF.

CDR3 sequence reads: CASSEQGNSGNTIYF. CDR3 DNA sequence: TGTGCCAGCAGCGAACAGGGGAACTCTGGAAACACCATATATTTT. This rearrangement joins TRBV7-8 to TRBJ1-3, with 7 bases lining up with TRBD1. There are 15 residues in the CDR3. V dropped 5 bases and J dropped 0; count of bases not matched to a gene: 4. CDR1 and CDR2 (germline): SGHVS, FQNEAQ.

The gene calls are TRBV7-2 and TRBJ2-7, with TRBD1 as a possible D gene (6 bases). CDR1 and CDR2 from the germline V gene are SGHTA and FQGNSA. The germline V and J ends were trimmed by 5 bases and 3 bases, with 11 bases remaining between them. CDR3 size: 13 residues. The CDR3 loop reads CASSQVQGYEQYF. The CDR3 DNA follows: TGTGCCAGCAGCCAAGTACAGGGCTACGAGCAGTACTTC.